These 27 T cell receptor beta chains were sequenced from one sample in a study of blood T cell repertoires in COVID-19. The protocol was immunoSEQ multiplex PCR, while the TCRdb copy is restricted to in-frame clones and leaves out a portion. The sample comprises roughly 94,000 clones, more than 65% of which are singletons, and 25% rests with the top ten. Input material: peripheral blood. The receptor set was obtained from a man between 60 and 75 years old with acute or convalescent COVID-19.

The chain combines TRBV9 with TRBJ1-1, with a possible D match to TRBD1 (5 bases). The CDR3 extends over 14 amino acids. The V gene's germline CDR1 is SGDLS and CDR2 YYNGEE. V dropped 4 bases and J dropped 5 bases, with 15 bases sitting between them. This CDR3 reads CASSRGNMRTEAFF. The CDR3 DNA follows: TGTGCCAGCAGCCGGGGGAATATGCGGACTGAAGCTTTCTTT.

The chain combines TRBV2 with TRBJ2-1; 8 bases fit TRBD2. The junction had 17 bases not matched to a gene; V was cut back by 7 bases and J by 15 bases. This CDR3 has 14 amino acids. Germline V gives CDR1 SNHLY, CDR2 FYNNEI. The CDR3, as DNA: TGTGCCAGCATGGAAAATAGCGGGGCATCCCGAGTGTTCTTC. Translated: CASMENSGASRVFF.

CDR3 DNA: TGCGCCAGCAGCATCAAAGAAACAGGGTTCCCCCTCCACTTT. Translating gives CASSIKETGFPLHF. The chain joins TRBV5-1 to TRBJ1-6; maybe TRBD1 (6 bases). With 4 bases removed from V and 13 bases from J, the gap between germline ends came to 18 bases. The CDR3 consists of 14 residues. From germline, CDR1 is SGHRS and CDR2 YFSETQ.

In this sample, this clone turned up once. V and J are TRBV6-5 and TRBJ1-3, with D possibly being TRBD1 (5 bases). The CDR3 spans 14 residues. Trimming cost V 6 bases and J 0 bases, with 9 bases left between them. Germline V gene data show CDR1 as MNHEY and CDR2 as SVGAGI. As DNA, the CDR3 is TGTGCCAGCAGACCAGGGTACTCTGGAAACACCATATATTTT. Residues: CASRPGYSGNTIYF.

The chain joins TRBV5-5 to TRBJ2-7; 7 nucleotides align to TRBD1. Germline CDR1 and CDR2: SGHKS and YYEKEE (reference sequence). V lost 3 bases, J lost 3 bases, and 6 bases stayed unmatched. The CDR3 length is 14 residues. For the CDR3, the DNA is TGTGCCAGCAGCTCTGACAGGGTTTACTACGAGCAGTACTTC. Encoded protein: CASSSDRVYYEQYF. Combining the CDR3 with reference TRBV5-5 and TRBJ2-7 gives the whole variable domain DAGVTQSPTHLIKTRGQQVTLRCSPISGHKSVSWYQQVLGQGPQFIFQYYEKEERGRGNFPDRFSARQFPNYSSELNVNALLLGDSALYLCASSSDRVYYEQYFGPGTRLTVT.

This sequence joins TRBV6-7 and TRBJ2-2; TRBD1 aligns across 9 bases. TRBV6-7 is treated as an ORF (open reading frame) with a function not yet certain. With V trimmed by 1 base and J by 2 bases, 2 bases remained unmatched. This CDR3 is built from 16 residues. DNA for the CDR3: TGTGCCAGCAGTTACTGGGACAGGGCAAACACCGGGGAGCTGTTTTTT. Amino acid sequence: CASSYWDRANTGELFF.

The rearrangement links TRBV19 to TRBJ1-2; D not certain. This CDR3 contains 12 residues. V was shortened by 3 bases and J by 2 bases, with 4 bases between the two germline ends. Per germline, CDR1 LNHDA and CDR2 SQIVND (reference sequence). CDR3 amino acids: CASSMANYGYTF. The CDR3 nucleotides are TGTGCCAGTAGTATGGCCAACTATGGCTACACCTTC.

V and J are TRBV28 and TRBJ2-7; 10 nucleotides align to TRBD1. Germline CDR1 MDHEN, CDR2 SYDVKM. V lost 6 bases to trimming and J lost 2 bases; unmatched junction nucleotides: 13. There are 17 residues in the CDR3. The CDR3 sequence: CASSQVTGTGVPYEQYF. The CDR3 coding sequence is TGTGCCAGCAGCCAAGTAACCGGGACAGGGGTCCCCTACGAGCAGTACTTC.

This clone is a singleton in its sample. This chain joins TRBV10-3 and TRBJ2-7; maybe TRBD2 (6 bases). CDR1 is ENHRY and CDR2 is SYGVKD in the germline V gene. The CDR3 sequence is 17 residues long. V gave up 6 bases and J gave up 0 bases, with 21 bases separating them. This chain's CDR3 is CAIRGGEAGRSSYEQYF. CDR3 nucleotides: TGTGCCATCAGGGGGGGTGAGGCGGGCAGGAGCTCCTACGAGCAGTACTTC.

This sequence joins TRBV6-5 and TRBJ1-2; D gene uncertain. This CDR3 contains 14 residues. Germline CDR1 MNHEY, CDR2 SVGAGI. The V end was cut by 6 bases, the J end by 5 bases, with 16 bases between. The CDR3 sequence: CASRSTAALYGYTF. In DNA form, the CDR3 reads TGTGCCAGCAGGAGTACAGCCGCCCTATATGGCTACACCTTC.

The J gene is TRBJ2-2, the V gene TRBV6-1; 11 nucleotides match TRBD2. Germline V gene lookup returns CDR1 MNHNS and CDR2 SASEGT. The CDR3 runs to 16 residues. The junction had 4 bases not matched to a gene; V was cut back by 3 bases and J by 4 bases. Here the CDR3 reads CASSEPLAGVTGELFF. CDR3 bases: TGTGCCAGCAGTGAGCCACTAGCGGGGGTCACCGGGGAGCTGTTTTTT.

The gene calls are TRBV7-6 and TRBJ1-5; 10 positions match TRBD1. The ends lost 5 bases at V and 0 bases at J; junction bases unmatched: 4. Germline assignment: CDR1 SGHVS and CDR2 FNYEAQ. The CDR3 sequence is 16 residues long. The CDR3 DNA is TGTGCCAGCAGCGCAGGGACAGGGGTTAGCAATCAGCCCCAGCATTTT. Amino acid sequence: CASSAGTGVSNQPQHF.

The chain joins TRBV6-5 to TRBJ1-1; D call uncertain. This CDR3 is 14 amino acids long. The V end lost 0 bases, the J end lost 3 bases, and 8 bases lay between the germline ends. Germline V gene lookup returns CDR1 MNHEY and CDR2 SVGAGI. This chain's CDR3 is CASSYSDIYTEAFF. The DNA for the CDR3 is TGTGCCAGCAGTTACTCAGACATTTACACTGAAGCTTTCTTT.

This chain links TRBV11-3 with TRBJ1-1; D gene ambiguous. The germline V and J ends were trimmed by 5 bases and 4 bases, with 8 bases remaining between them. Germline loops: CDR1 SGHNT, CDR2 YENEEA. The CDR3 extends over 12 amino acids. CDR3 bases: TGTGCCAGCAGCGGGAGTGGCACTGAAGCTTTCTTT. Encoded protein: CASSGSGTEAFF.

The chain couples TRBV15 to TRBJ1-1; D is ambiguous. Per the germline V gene, CDR1 is LNHNV and CDR2 is YYDKDF (reference sequence). CDR3 length: 15 residues. The germline V and J ends were trimmed by 1 base and 1 base, with 10 bases remaining between them. The CDR3 DNA sequence: TGTGCCACCAGCAGAGGAGGCGGAGGGAACACTGAAGCTTTCTTT. This translates into CATSRGGGGNTEAFF.

The rearrangement joins TRBV18 to TRBJ2-2; a possible D gene is TRBD1 (7 bases). The germline V gene encodes CDR1 KGHSH and CDR2 LQKENI. V dropped 6 bases and J dropped 3 bases, with 17 bases sitting between them. There are 16 residues in the CDR3. The CDR3 is CASSSPEGAHTGELFF. CDR3 in DNA: TGTGCCAGCTCGTCGCCGGAGGGGGCTCACACCGGGGAGCTGTTTTTT.

V usage is TRBV10-3 and J usage is TRBJ1-6; the D is unclear. The CDR3 length is 14 residues. The ends were cut back, 2 bases at V and 7 bases at J, with 9 bases in the middle. CDR1 is ENHRY, CDR2 SYGVKD, per germline. The CDR3 loop is CAISENSRNSPLHF. DNA of the CDR3: TGTGCCATCAGTGAGAACAGCCGGAATTCACCCCTCCACTTT.

Written as DNA, the CDR3 is TGTGCCAGCAGCTTAGATCAGGGGAGAGGAAGAAAACTGTTTTTT. Protein product: CASSLDQGRGRKLFF. This chain uses TRBV11-2 with TRBJ1-4; tentative D call: TRBD1 (6 bases). There are 15 residues in the CDR3. Trimming cost V 0 bases and J 10 bases, with 15 bases left between them. The germline gives CDR1 SGHAT, CDR2 FQNNGV.

There are a few counts of this clone. This chain connects TRBV7-2 to TRBJ1-2; 9 bases agree with TRBD1. Trimming at V came to 4 bases and at J to 8 bases, leaving 17 bases not matched to a gene. Germline V CDR1 and CDR2: SGHTA, FQGNSA. The CDR3 contains 17 residues. CDR3 region: CASSSGTGFNRAKGYTF. The DNA for the CDR3 is TGTGCCAGCAGCTCCGGGACAGGGTTTAATCGTGCGAAAGGCTACACCTTC.

This clone was recorded a few times. The genes are TRBV4-2 and TRBJ1-4; no reliable D call. This CDR3 comprises 12 residues. CDR1 is LGHNA and CDR2 is YNFKEQ in the germline V gene. Trimming cost V 4 bases and J 13 bases, with 13 bases left between them. The CDR3 loop is CASSPSRDRLFF. Here the CDR3 DNA reads TGTGCCAGCAGCCCGTCACGAGATCGACTGTTTTTT.

The chain carries TRBV2 and TRBJ1-3; 8 nucleotides line up with TRBD1. This CDR3 spans 13 amino acids. V lost 5 bases and J lost 4; bases outside the gene matches: 1. The germline V gene has CDR1 SNHLY and CDR2 FYNNEI. The CDR3 sequence is CASSRDRGNTIYF. The CDR3 DNA is TGTGCCAGCAGTCGGGACAGGGGAAACACCATATATTTT.

The chain couples TRBV25-1 to TRBJ1-1; D possibly corresponds to TRBD1 (6 bases). From germline, CDR1 is MGHDK and CDR2 SYGVNS. The CDR3 spans 13 residues. V lost 6 bases to trimming and J lost 1 base, with 9 bases between them. The CDR3 reads CASRDSWNTEAFF. As DNA, the CDR3 is TGTGCCAGCAGGGACAGCTGGAACACTGAAGCTTTCTTT.

V gene TRBV7-3 combines with J gene TRBJ2-7, with 8 bases identical to TRBD2. The V segment lost 3 bases and the J segment 7 bases; nucleotides outside the gene matches: 8. This CDR3 has 14 amino acids. The germline V gene has CDR1 SGHTA and CDR2 FQGTGA. CDR3 residues: CASSLSGGAKEQYF. Written as DNA, the CDR3 is TGTGCCAGCAGCTTGTCCGGGGGGGCGAAAGAGCAGTACTTC. Combining the CDR3 with reference TRBV7-3 and TRBJ2-7 gives the whole variable domain GAGVSQTPSNKVTEKGKYVELRCDPISGHTALYWYRQSLGQGPEFLIYFQGTGAADDSGLPNDRFFAVRPEGSVSTLKIQRTERGDSAVYLCASSLSGGAKEQYFGPGTRLTVT.

V usage is TRBV28 and J usage is TRBJ2-4; 10 bases agree with TRBD2. The CDR3 is 19 residues long. V dropped 4 bases and J dropped 1; count of bases not matched to a gene: 13. Germline V gene data show CDR1 as MDHEN and CDR2 as SYDVKM. CDR3 region: CASSSIPGLAIVAKNIQYF. CDR3 DNA: TGTGCCAGCAGTTCTATTCCGGGACTAGCGATCGTCGCCAAAAACATTCAGTACTTC. Full variable domain (rest looked up from reference TRBV28 and TRBJ2-4): DVKVTQSSRYLVKRTGEKVFLECVQDMDHENMFWYRQDPGLGLRLIYFSYDVKMKEKGDIPEGYSVSREKKERFSLILESASTNQTSMYLCASSSIPGLAIVAKNIQYFGAGTRLSVL.

The gene calls are TRBV5-1 and TRBJ1-1; no definite D call. Germline assignment: CDR1 SGHRS and CDR2 YFSETQ. This CDR3 has 14 residues. V was trimmed by 4 bases and J by 1 base, leaving 11 bases between them. CDR3 nucleotides: TGCGCCAGCAGCCGCCATCAGGAGAACACTGAAGCTTTCTTT. Translation gives CASSRHQENTEAFF.

The count of this clone is one. The chain has TRBV7-3 and TRBJ2-5; 12 bases map to TRBD2. After removal of 4 bases from V and 5 bases from J, the junction contained 2 bases not matched to a gene. CDR1 is SGHTA, CDR2 FQGTGA, per germline. This CDR3 comprises 14 residues. The CDR3 bases are TGTGCCAGCAGCTCGGGACTAGCGGGTGAGACCCAGTACTTC. Translating gives CASSSGLAGETQYF.

The chain has TRBV28 and TRBJ1-1, with D perhaps TRBD1 (6 bases). V lost 5 bases and J 1 base, leaving 8 bases between the germline ends. CDR1 and CDR2 (germline): MDHEN, SYDVKM. CDR3 length equals 13 residues. CDR3 bases: TGTGCCAGCAGTCAGGGGAGGAACACTGAAGCTTTCTTT. Protein: CASSQGRNTEAFF.